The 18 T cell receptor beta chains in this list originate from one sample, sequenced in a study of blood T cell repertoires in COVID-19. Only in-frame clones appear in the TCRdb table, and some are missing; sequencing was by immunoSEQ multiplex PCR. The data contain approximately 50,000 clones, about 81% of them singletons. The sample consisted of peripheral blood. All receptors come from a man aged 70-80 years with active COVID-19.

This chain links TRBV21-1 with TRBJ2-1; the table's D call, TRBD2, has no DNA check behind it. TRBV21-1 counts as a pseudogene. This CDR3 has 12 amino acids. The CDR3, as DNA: TGTGCCAGCAGCAAGCGGGCCTATGAGCAGTTCTTC. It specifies CASSKRAYEQFF.

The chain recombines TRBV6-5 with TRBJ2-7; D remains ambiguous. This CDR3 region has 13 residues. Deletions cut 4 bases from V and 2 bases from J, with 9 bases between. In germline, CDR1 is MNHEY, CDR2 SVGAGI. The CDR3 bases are TGTGCCAGCAGTTCAACCTCGGCCTACGAGCAGTACTTC. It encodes CASSSTSAYEQYF.

The CDR3 is CASSDNANYGYTF. The CDR3 DNA reads as TGTGCCAGCAGTGACAATGCTAACTATGGCTACACCTTC. The chain carries TRBV6-1 and TRBJ1-2; D is undetermined. The CDR3 has 13 amino acids. The V end was cut by 3 bases, the J end by 0 bases, with 5 bases between. In germline, CDR1 is MNHNS, CDR2 SASEGT.

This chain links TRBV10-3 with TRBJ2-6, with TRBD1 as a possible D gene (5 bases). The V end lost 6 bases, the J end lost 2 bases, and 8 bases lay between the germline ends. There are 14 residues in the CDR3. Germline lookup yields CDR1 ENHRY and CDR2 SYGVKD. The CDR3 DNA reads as TGTGCCATCAGCGACAGTACTGGGGCCAACGTCCTGACTTTC. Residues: CAISDSTGANVLTF.

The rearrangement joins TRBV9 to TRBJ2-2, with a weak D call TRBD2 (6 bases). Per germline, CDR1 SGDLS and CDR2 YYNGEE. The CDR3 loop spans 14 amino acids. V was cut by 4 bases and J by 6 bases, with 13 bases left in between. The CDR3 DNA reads TGTGCCAGCAGCCCCGGGACTCGGGCCGGGGAGCTGTTTTTT. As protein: CASSPGTRAGELFF.

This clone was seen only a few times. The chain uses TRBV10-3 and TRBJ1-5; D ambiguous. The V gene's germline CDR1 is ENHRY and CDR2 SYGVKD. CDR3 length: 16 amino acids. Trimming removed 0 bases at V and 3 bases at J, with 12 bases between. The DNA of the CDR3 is TGTGCCATCAGTGAGTCGAACGTGGAGGCCAATCAGCCCCAGCATTTT. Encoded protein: CAISESNVEANQPQHF.

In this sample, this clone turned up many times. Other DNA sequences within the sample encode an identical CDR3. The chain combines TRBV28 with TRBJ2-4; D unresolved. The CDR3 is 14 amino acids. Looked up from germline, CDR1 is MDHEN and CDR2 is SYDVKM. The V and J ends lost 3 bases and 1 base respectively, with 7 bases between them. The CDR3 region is CASSLAGAKNIQYF. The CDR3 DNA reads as TGTGCCAGCAGTTTGGCAGGCGCCAAAAACATTCAGTACTTC.

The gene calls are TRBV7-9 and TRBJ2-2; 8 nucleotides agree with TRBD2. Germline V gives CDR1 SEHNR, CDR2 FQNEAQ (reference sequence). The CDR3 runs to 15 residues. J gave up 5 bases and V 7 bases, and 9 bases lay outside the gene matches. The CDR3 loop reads CASIPSGTSTGELFF. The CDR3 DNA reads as TGTGCCAGCATCCCGTCCGGGACTAGTACCGGGGAGCTGTTTTTT.

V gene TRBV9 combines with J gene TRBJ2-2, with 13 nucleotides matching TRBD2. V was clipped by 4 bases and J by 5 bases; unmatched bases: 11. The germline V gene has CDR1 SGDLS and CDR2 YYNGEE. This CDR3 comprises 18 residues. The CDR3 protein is CASSTRTSGSLSTGELFF. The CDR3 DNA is TGTGCCAGCAGCACCCGGACTAGCGGGAGTCTGTCTACCGGGGAGCTGTTTTTT.

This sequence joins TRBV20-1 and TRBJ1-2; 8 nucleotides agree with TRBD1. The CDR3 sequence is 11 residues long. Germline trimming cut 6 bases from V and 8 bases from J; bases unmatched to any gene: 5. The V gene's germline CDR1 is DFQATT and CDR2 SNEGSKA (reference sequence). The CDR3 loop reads CSAGQAGGYTF. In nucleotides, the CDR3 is TGCAGTGCGGGACAGGCCGGGGGCTACACCTTC.

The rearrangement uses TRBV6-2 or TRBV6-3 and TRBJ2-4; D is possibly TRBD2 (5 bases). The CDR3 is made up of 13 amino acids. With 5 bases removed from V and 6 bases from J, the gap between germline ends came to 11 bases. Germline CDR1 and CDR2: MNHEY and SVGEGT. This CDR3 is CASSRDGRNIQYF. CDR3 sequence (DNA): TGTGCCAGCAGTCGGGATGGGAGAAACATTCAGTACTTC.

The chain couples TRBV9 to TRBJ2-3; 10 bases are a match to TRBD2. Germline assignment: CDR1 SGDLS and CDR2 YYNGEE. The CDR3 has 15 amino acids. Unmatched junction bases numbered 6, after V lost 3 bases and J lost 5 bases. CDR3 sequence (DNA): TGTGCCAGCAGCGCCCCAGCGGGAGGGGTAGATACGCAGTATTTT. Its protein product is CASSAPAGGVDTQYF.

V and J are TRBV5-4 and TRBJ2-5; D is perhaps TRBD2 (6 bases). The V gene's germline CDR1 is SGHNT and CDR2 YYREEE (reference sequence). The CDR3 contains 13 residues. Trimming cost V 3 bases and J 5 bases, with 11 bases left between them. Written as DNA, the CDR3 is TGTGCCAGCAGCTGGCGTGGAGGGGAGACCCAGTACTTC. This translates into CASSWRGGETQYF.

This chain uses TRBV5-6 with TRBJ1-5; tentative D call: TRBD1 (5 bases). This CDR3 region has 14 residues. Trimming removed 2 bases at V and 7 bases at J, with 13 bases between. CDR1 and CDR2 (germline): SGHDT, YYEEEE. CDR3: CASSFYRSHQPQHF. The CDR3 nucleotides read TGTGCCAGCAGCTTCTACAGGAGTCACCAGCCCCAGCATTTT. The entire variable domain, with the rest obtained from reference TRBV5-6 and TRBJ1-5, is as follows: DAGVTQSPTHLIKTRGQQVTLRCSPKSGHDTVSWYQQALGQGPQFIFQYYEEEERQRGNFPDRFSGHQFPNYSSELNVNALLLGDSALYLCASSFYRSHQPQHFGDGTRLSIL.

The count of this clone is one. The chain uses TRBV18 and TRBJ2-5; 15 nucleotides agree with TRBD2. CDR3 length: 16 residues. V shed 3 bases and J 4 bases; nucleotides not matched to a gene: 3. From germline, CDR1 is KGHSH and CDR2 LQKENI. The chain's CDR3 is CASSPAGLAGGETQYF. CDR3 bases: TGTGCCAGCTCACCCGCGGGACTAGCGGGAGGAGAGACCCAGTACTTC.

CDR3 protein: CASLRQNNEKLFF. The CDR3 region has the DNA TGTGCCAGTCTGCGGCAGAATAATGAAAAACTGTTTTTT. The rearrangement links TRBV2 to TRBJ1-4; D unclear. The CDR3 is 13 amino acids. Trimming shortened V by 9 bases and J by 4 bases, and 12 bases separated the two germline ends. Germline CDR1 SNHLY, CDR2 FYNNEI.

CDR3 nucleotides: TGTGCCAGCAGTTCTAGACAGGGAGGCACTGAAGCTTTCTTT. Protein: CASSSRQGGTEAFF. The chain uses TRBV5-5 and TRBJ1-1; 7 nucleotides line up with TRBD1. CDR1 and CDR2 from the germline V gene are SGHKS and YYEKEE (reference sequence). Trimming cost V 5 bases and J 4 bases; bases outside gene matches: 8. The CDR3 has 14 residues.

The CDR3 bases are TGCGCCAGCAGCTTGACCGGGGAGGACAATCAGCCCCAGCATTTT. Its translation: CASSLTGEDNQPQHF. This chain connects TRBV5-1 to TRBJ1-5; D gene uncertain. Germline CDR1 and CDR2: SGHRS and YFSETQ. Trimming shortened V by 1 base and J by 3 bases, and 11 bases separated the two germline ends. This CDR3 is built from 15 residues.